Below are 32 T cell receptor beta chains sequenced from a single sample in a study of blood T cell repertoires in COVID-19 (dated by TCRdb to 2019 to 2021). Libraries were constructed by the immunoSEQ multiplex PCR assay. TCRdb holds this immuneACCESS table with in-frame rearrangements only. Some clones are missing; in checked studies, unresolved V genes explain under half, and the rest has no known cause. The sample yields roughly 130,000 clones; 84% were counted once. The top ten hold around 13% of the sample. Sequencing input: peripheral blood. Every receptor here comes from a woman aged 25 to 45 who had recovered from COVID-19.

The rearrangement links TRBV19 to TRBJ2-1; 7 bases are shared with TRBD2. V lost 3 bases and J lost 8; bases outside the gene matches: 7. Germline values: CDR1 LNHDA, CDR2 SQIVND (reference sequence). The CDR3 has 14 residues. CDR3: CASSIESGIDEQFF. DNA for the CDR3: TGTGCCAGTAGTATCGAAAGCGGGATTGATGAGCAGTTCTTC.

V usage is TRBV21-1 and J usage is TRBJ2-3; the table's D gene call, TRBD1, was not cross checked with the DNA. TRBV21-1 is shown as a pseudogene. This CDR3 is built from 18 residues. The CDR3 DNA reads TGTGCCAGCAGCAAAGATCGGGACAGTTTTCCTAGCACAGATACGCAGTATTTT. This translates into CASSKDRDSFPSTDTQYF.

This clone was seen once. The chain combines TRBV9 with TRBJ1-6, with D unclear. Between the trimmed V and J ends, which lost 3 bases and 0 bases, there was a span of 10 bases. Germline-derived CDR1 and CDR2 are SGDLS and YYNGEE. This CDR3 has 16 residues. The CDR3 sequence is CASSGGSSSYNSPLHF. The CDR3 DNA reads as TGTGCCAGCAGCGGCGGCAGTAGCTCCTATAATTCACCCCTCCACTTT.

The genes are TRBV3-1 (or the pseudogene TRBV3-2) and TRBJ2-5, with 9 bases aligning to TRBD2. The J segment lost 1 base and the V segment lost 8 bases, leaving 14 bases of the junction unmatched. Germline V CDR1 and CDR2: LGHDT, YNNKEL (reference sequence). CDR3 length: 17 residues. The CDR3 sequence: CASASKVAGGAQETQYF. In nucleotides, the CDR3 is TGTGCCAGCGCCTCGAAAGTTGCGGGAGGGGCCCAAGAGACCCAGTACTTC.

This rearrangement joins TRBV30 to TRBJ1-4; unclear D gene. Trimming removed 4 bases at V and 7 bases at J, with 13 bases between. There are 13 residues in the CDR3. Germline loops: CDR1 GTSNPN, CDR2 SVGIG (reference sequence). The CDR3 bases are TGTGCCTGGACGGGAGGGCCCATTGAAAAACTGTTTTTT. Protein: CAWTGGPIEKLFF. Drawing the rest from reference TRBV30 and TRBJ1-4, the complete variable domain is SQTIHQWPATLVQPVGSPLSLECTVEGTSNPNLYWYRQAAGRGLQLLFYSVGIGQISSEVPQNLSASRPQDRQFILSSKKLLLSDSGFYLCAWTGGPIEKLFFGSGTQLSVL.

This clone was seen once. This chain connects TRBV5-6 to TRBJ1-5; D possibly corresponds to TRBD1 (6 bases). The CDR3 spans 14 residues. The V end was cut by 3 bases, the J end by 7 bases, with 14 bases between. CDR1 and CDR2 (germline): SGHDT, YYEEEE. The CDR3 sequence is CASSWGQGNQPQHF. In DNA form, the CDR3 reads TGTGCCAGCAGCTGGGGCCAGGGGAACCAGCCCCAGCATTTT.

The gene calls are TRBV9 and TRBJ2-1; maybe TRBD2 (6 bases). V was pared by 4 bases and J by 10 bases, with 15 bases between. Germline-derived CDR1 and CDR2 are SGDLS and YYNGEE. The CDR3 has 13 amino acids. The CDR3 is CASSPGVGPEQFF. The CDR3 DNA reads TGTGCCAGCAGCCCGGGGGTGGGGCCCGAGCAGTTCTTC.

The J gene is TRBJ1-2, the V gene TRBV11-2, with 7 bases matching TRBD1. The ends lost 6 bases at V and 4 bases at J; junction bases unmatched: 11. The CDR3 totals 15 residues. CDR1 and CDR2 from the germline V gene are SGHAT and FQNNGV. CDR3 region: CASSDALEGAYGYTF. CDR3 coding DNA: TGTGCCAGCAGTGACGCGTTAGAGGGGGCCTATGGCTACACCTTC.

Written as DNA, the CDR3 is TGTGCCACCGCATACTCTGGACAGGGGGCTCGGTGGACTGAAGCTTTCTTT. Encoded protein: CATAYSGQGARWTEAFF. The V call is TRBV28, the J call TRBJ1-1; TRBD1 agrees at 11 bases. The germline CDR1 and CDR2 sequences are MDHEN and SYDVKM. The CDR3 is made up of 17 amino acids. With 10 bases clipped from V and 5 bases from J, the junction kept 18 bases outside the gene matches.

The chain joins TRBV7-9 to TRBJ1-1; D is perhaps TRBD1 (6 bases). The germline V gene has CDR1 SEHNR and CDR2 FQNEAQ (reference sequence). The CDR3 is 13 residues long. V lost 6 bases and J lost 6, with 14 bases in between. CDR3 nucleotides: TGTGCCAGCAGGGGAGGGGGGGCCGCTGAAGCTTTCTTT. Translation: CASRGGGAAEAFF. The full variable domain, completed using reference TRBV7-9 and TRBJ1-1, is DTGVSQNPRHKITKRGQNVTFRCDPISEHNRLYWYRQTLGQGPEFLTYFQNEAQLEKSRLLSDRFSAERPKGSFSTLEIQRTEQGDSAMYLCASRGGGAAEAFFGQGTRLTVV.

The CDR3 DNA follows: TGCGCCAGCAGCTTGGAAAGGGTCCCTTCGGGGGGCACCGGGGAGCTGTTTTTT. It is translated as CASSLERVPSGGTGELFF. The V gene is TRBV5-1, the J gene TRBJ2-2; TRBD2 agrees at 7 bases. The CDR3 has 18 amino acids. The V gene end was trimmed by 0 bases and the J gene end by 4 bases; junction bases not matched to a gene: 12. Germline-derived CDR1 and CDR2 are SGHRS and YFSETQ.

Turning to this clone: Other DNA sequences of this sample code for an identical CDR3. The rearrangement joins TRBV27 to TRBJ1-2, with D unclear. Between the trimmed V and J ends, which lost 2 bases and 2 bases, there was a span of 6 bases. Germline values: CDR1 MNHEY, CDR2 SMNVEV (reference sequence). The CDR3 is 13 residues long. The CDR3 nucleotides are TGTGCCAGCAGTTTACAGGCGAACTATGGCTACACCTTC. Translation: CASSLQANYGYTF.

The rearrangement joins TRBV6-1 to TRBJ1-1; no definite D call. This CDR3 contains 16 residues. CDR1 is MNHNS and CDR2 is SASEGT in the germline V gene. Trimming shortened V by 2 bases and J by 2 bases, and 15 bases separated the two germline ends. DNA for the CDR3: TGTGCCAGCAGTGAAAGGTCCGGAACGGGTAACACTGAAGCTTTCTTT. It codes for CASSERSGTGNTEAFF.

The chain carries TRBV5-5 and TRBJ1-4, with TRBD1 identical over 8 bases. Trimming at V came to 4 bases and at J to 6 bases, leaving 2 bases not matched to a gene. The CDR3 has 13 residues. Germline CDR1 SGHKS, CDR2 YYEKEE (reference sequence). In nucleotides, the CDR3 is TGTGCCAGCAGCAGGGGACAGGATGAAAAACTGTTTTTT. The encoded protein is CASSRGQDEKLFF. The complete variable domain, with remaining parts taken from reference TRBV5-5 and TRBJ1-4, reads DAGVTQSPTHLIKTRGQQVTLRCSPISGHKSVSWYQQVLGQGPQFIFQYYEKEERGRGNFPDRFSARQFPNYSSELNVNALLLGDSALYLCASSRGQDEKLFFGSGTQLSVL.

By its share, this clone is medium-sized. The V gene is TRBV30, the J gene TRBJ2-4; tentative D call: TRBD1 (5 bases). CDR1 and CDR2 from the germline V gene are GTSNPN and SVGIG (reference sequence). The CDR3 is 13 residues long. V gave up 5 bases and J gave up 5 bases, with 13 bases separating them. The CDR3 here is CAWEIEGENIQYF. The CDR3 DNA sequence: TGTGCCTGGGAGATAGAAGGGGAAAACATTCAGTACTTC.

This rearrangement joins TRBV3-1 (or the pseudogene TRBV3-2) to TRBJ2-7; D may be TRBD1 (6 bases). V was clipped by 2 bases and J by 2 bases, with 16 bases between them. CDR1 is LGHDT and CDR2 is YNNKEL in the germline V gene (reference sequence). The CDR3 extends over 16 amino acids. This CDR3 reads CASSQSYRELAYEQYF. The CDR3 region has the DNA TGTGCCAGCAGCCAATCTTACAGGGAGCTCGCCTACGAGCAGTACTTC.

This clone has a single count. The chain combines TRBV5-1 with TRBJ1-3; TRBD1 aligns across 7 bases. This CDR3 has 14 amino acids. Germline-derived CDR1 and CDR2 are SGHRS and YFSETQ. Unmatched junction bases numbered 1, after V lost 0 bases and J lost 4 bases. The CDR3 DNA follows: TGCGCCAGCAGCTTGGCGGACAGGGGAAACACCATATATTTT. Its protein is CASSLADRGNTIYF.

The rearrangement joins TRBV7-9 to TRBJ1-1, with D perhaps matching TRBD1 (6 bases). The CDR3 spans 15 residues. Germline values: CDR1 SEHNR, CDR2 FQNEAQ (reference sequence). Trimming left V 4 bases short and J 6 bases short, with 18 bases between. The CDR3, as DNA: TGTGCCAGCAGCTATAGACCCCGCAGGGGCCCTGAAGCTTTCTTT. The encoded protein is CASSYRPRRGPEAFF.

The CDR3 loop reads CASSQETAAYNSPLHF. DNA for the CDR3: TGTGCCAGCAGCCAAGAGACGGCGGCCTATAATTCACCCCTCCACTTT. V is TRBV3-1 (or the pseudogene TRBV3-2) and J is TRBJ1-6; D call uncertain. The V gene's germline CDR1 is LGHDT and CDR2 YNNKEL (reference sequence). CDR3 size: 16 residues. Between the trimmed V and J ends, which lost 0 bases and 2 bases, there was a span of 8 bases.

The chain recombines TRBV2 with TRBJ2-2, with TRBD1 matching 10 bases. The CDR3 consists of 15 residues. The germline V gene encodes CDR1 SNHLY and CDR2 FYNNEI. V dropped 3 bases and J dropped 7; count of bases not matched to a gene: 5. The CDR3 DNA is TGTGCCAGCAGTGATAGGACAGGGGGAATCGGGGAGCTGTTTTTT. Translating it yields CASSDRTGGIGELFF.

This rearrangement joins TRBV12-3 or TRBV12-4 to TRBJ1-4; TRBD1 is a possible D gene (5 bases). The V gene lost 7 bases and the J gene lost 6 bases, with 12 bases spanning the gap. The CDR3 spans 13 residues. The CDR3 protein is CASKETADEKLFF. CDR3 nucleotides: TGTGCCAGCAAGGAGACAGCCGATGAAAAACTGTTTTTT.

This clone was counted between two and nine times. This sequence joins TRBV5-1 and TRBJ2-1; 8 nucleotides match TRBD2. The CDR3 spans 18 residues. The V gene's germline CDR1 is SGHRS and CDR2 YFSETQ. After removal of 3 bases from V and 0 bases from J, the junction contained 11 bases not matched to a gene. Here the CDR3 reads CASSYKPSGGSSYNEQFF. The CDR3 bases are TGCGCCAGCAGCTATAAACCCAGCGGGGGAAGCTCCTACAATGAGCAGTTCTTC.

The chain is built from TRBV18 and TRBJ2-1; D gene uncertain. V was trimmed by 6 bases and J by 3 bases, leaving 6 bases between them. From germline, CDR1 is KGHSH and CDR2 LQKENI. This CDR3 has 12 residues. CDR3 bases: TGTGCCAGCTCCCAACTCTACAATGAGCAGTTCTTC. It specifies CASSQLYNEQFF. Together with reference TRBV18 and TRBJ2-1, the CDR3 gives the full variable domain: NAGVMQNPRHLVRRRGQEARLRCSPMKGHSHVYWYRQLPEEGLKFMVYLQKENIIDESGMPKERFSAEFPKEGPSILRIQQVVRGDSAAYFCASSQLYNEQFFGPGTRLTVL.

The V gene is TRBV10-3, the J gene TRBJ2-1, with TRBD2 matching over 7 bases. V was pared by 0 bases and J by 5 bases, with 7 bases of the junction left unmatched. This CDR3 region has 16 residues. From germline, CDR1 is ENHRY and CDR2 SYGVKD. The CDR3 DNA reads TGTGCCATCAGTGAGTCGAAGCGGGAACTGAACAATGAGCAGTTCTTC. This sequence encodes CAISESKRELNNEQFF.

The chain recombines TRBV2 with TRBJ2-3; TRBD2 aligns across 11 bases. Germline loops: CDR1 SNHLY, CDR2 FYNNEI. This CDR3 spans 18 amino acids. V lost 7 bases and J lost 1; bases outside the gene matches: 13. CDR3 loop: CASTRAVSGGARTDTQYF. CDR3 DNA sequence: TGTGCCAGCACCCGGGCTGTTAGCGGGGGGGCCCGCACAGATACGCAGTATTTT.

The V and J genes are TRBV4-1 and TRBJ1-1; 7 bases are a match to TRBD1. CDR1 is MGHRA and CDR2 is YSYEKL in the germline V gene. Trimming took 4 bases from V and 8 from J; bases not matched to a gene: 7. This CDR3 spans 13 amino acids. DNA of the CDR3: TGCGCCAGCAGCCGCGGGACAGACTACGAAGCTTTCTTT. Translating it yields CASSRGTDYEAFF.

The chain joins TRBV6-5 to TRBJ1-1; D remains ambiguous. The CDR3 length is 13 residues. The V end was cut by 1 base, the J end by 1 base, with 4 bases between. Germline assignment: CDR1 MNHEY and CDR2 SVGAGI. CDR3 residues: CASSYLRNTEAFF. The CDR3 coding sequence is TGTGCCAGCAGTTACTTGCGGAACACTGAAGCTTTCTTT.

The CDR3, as DNA: TGTGCCAGCAGCTTAGGCCTAATCTACGAGCAGTACTTC. It translates to CASSLGLIYEQYF. The V gene is TRBV7-8, the J gene TRBJ2-7; no clear D gene. This CDR3 is built from 13 residues. Germline V gives CDR1 SGHVS, CDR2 FQNEAQ. V lost 1 base and J 3 bases, leaving 7 bases between the germline ends.

V is TRBV5-1 and J is TRBJ2-3, with D maybe TRBD2 (7 bases). This CDR3 has 15 residues. The ends were cut back, 4 bases at V and 3 bases at J, with 15 bases in the middle. CDR1 SGHRS and CDR2 YFSETQ come from the germline V gene. CDR3 in DNA: TGCGCCAGCAGCCCGGAGGGGGGGCGGACAGATACGCAGTATTTT. Its protein product is CASSPEGGRTDTQYF. The full variable domain, rest sourced from reference TRBV5-1 and TRBJ2-3, is KAGVTQTPRYLIKTRGQQVTLSCSPISGHRSVSWYQQTPGQGLQFLFEYFSETQRNKGNFPGRFSGRQFSNSRSEMNVSTLELGDSALYLCASSPEGGRTDTQYFGPGTRLTVL.

This clone occurred many times. V gene TRBV11-2 combines with J gene TRBJ2-2; a weak D match, TRBD1 (6 bases). There are 16 residues in the CDR3. Germline CDR1 reads SGHAT; CDR2 reads FQNNGV. Trimming cost V 1 base and J 4 bases, with 13 bases left between them. This chain's CDR3 is CASSLVARGRTGELFF. CDR3 sequence (DNA): TGTGCCAGCAGCTTAGTTGCCAGGGGCCGCACCGGGGAGCTGTTTTTT.

The chain joins TRBV5-4 to TRBJ2-7; the match to TRBD2 covers 12 bases. CDR3 size: 16 residues. Germline CDR1 is SGHNT and CDR2 is YYREEE (reference sequence). V lost 7 bases, J lost 5 bases, and 13 bases stayed unmatched. The CDR3 protein is CASGSLAGGPHHEQYF. The CDR3 bases are TGTGCCAGCGGAAGTCTAGCGGGAGGGCCTCACCACGAGCAGTACTTC.

This chain links TRBV9 with TRBJ2-3, with TRBD2 as a possible D gene (6 bases). There are 16 residues in the CDR3. The V and J ends lost 0 bases and 2 bases respectively, with 13 bases between them. CDR1 and CDR2 (germline): SGDLS, YYNGEE. The CDR3 nucleotides read TGTGCCAGCAGCGTAGGGTCGGGAGCCTCCACAGATACGCAGTATTTT. This codes for CASSVGSGASTDTQYF.